This entry concerns a single T cell receptor (beta chain). Its binding antigen is unknown. No base-level quality is on record; no much larger clone is a single base apart. The cohort comprised some 700 healthy bone marrow donors. Cohort members were all nominally healthy when sampled, although unrecorded immune exposures were likely present. The donor was CMV seronegative and belonged to the group of several hundred seronegative cohort members. Every donor gave a peripheral blood sample, and the peripheral blood mononuclear cells from that sample were used for TCR beta sequencing. The Qiagen DNeasy Blood Extraction Kit was used to extract genomic DNA from the blood cell samples. Receptors were amplified or captured by the immunoSEQ multiplex PCR assay. For the multiplex PCR, a mixture combining 60 forward primers for TCR Vbeta segments and 13 reverse primers for TCR Jbeta segments was used. Amplification of the CDR3 region of rearranged TCR beta genes was performed with a multiplex PCR assay on genomic DNA. On the Illumina HiSeq System, the amplified TCR beta libraries were sequenced as 87-base-pair reads. Turning to the authors' computational methods: In a later analysis, tens of millions of unique TCR beta chains were counted across the approximately 620 repertoires, and roughly 10 million of these chains were shared by at least two donors. To remove PCR and sequencing errors, raw reads were error-corrected and collapsed into unique sequences using a nearest-neighbor algorithm that merged closely related sequences. To assign V, D and J gene segments, CDR3 sequences were aligned to IMGT reference sequences. For a sequence to be retained, at least a six-nucleotide match to both a V gene segment and a J gene segment was required. Rearrangements were classified as productive when the CDR3 lacked stop codons and remained in frame with V and J, and all other rearrangements were classified as non-productive. CDR3 was defined by IMGT convention, running from the second conserved V-encoded cysteine to the conserved J-encoded phenylalanine. The earlier analysis of about 620 of the donors excluded sequences that lacked an unambiguous match to a single V gene segment. In an earlier analysis of roughly 600 of the donors, a V segment was called functional when productive rearrangements were above 56.7%, and segregating when the standard deviation between donors exceeded 5%. A statistical classification framework was built to diagnose cytomegalovirus status from the catalog of TCR beta chain sequences. V and J gene assignment, in a later analysis, came from comparing TCR nucleotide sequences with IMGT/GENE-DB human TR gene sequences. The TCRdist pipeline was used in a later analysis to assign CDR3 sequences and most-parsimonious VDJ recombination scenarios. In a later analysis, each TCR beta chain was defined by its CDR3 amino acid sequence together with its V-gene family, and reads without a unique V-gene family were excluded. A later analysis removed 550 to 650 highly shared, low-generation-probability nucleotide sequences to deal with suspected cross-contamination and a sequencing artifact. For each public chain, a later analysis derived a clonal expansion index from normalized ranks of inferred template counts within each repertoire. In a later analysis, generation probabilities were computed with a VDJ recombination model fitted to out-of-frame rearrangements, and the resulting probabilities were checked against IGoR. In a later analysis, hypergeometric tests were used to score TCR-TCR, TCR-HLA and TCR-CMV co-occurrence, with a repertoire-size bias correction applied to TCR pairs. To estimate false discovery rates, a later analysis permuted the HLA or CMV assignments 20 times. In a later analysis, co-occurring TCRs were grouped with DBSCAN, and TCRdist sequence similarity was added when clustering was performed within HLA-allele-positive subsets. Repertoires with fewer than 30,000 or more than 120,000 public chains were left out of co-occurrence clustering, as were five repertoires with anomalous nucleotide sharing. TCRdb took over this immuneACCESS table, retaining in-frame rearrangements with V and J assigned. Such tables are incomplete; in checked studies, under half of the missing clones stem from an unresolved V gene, and the remainder is unexplained. V, J and clone size derive from that table, while D and trimming were established from the DNA sequence. The sample records approximately 300,000 clones, approximately 80% of which are singletons. The ten top clones hold approximately 0.3% of the sample.

V was cut back by 4 bases and J by 3 bases, leaving a gap of 16 bases between them. CDR1 and CDR2 are read off the germline V gene as SGHDT and YYEEEE. Counted from cysteine to phenylalanine, this CDR3 has 15 amino acids. Only the CDR3 DNA stays, 45 bases, in frame from base 1. The data originate from a study of cytomegalovirus exposure and HLA in healthy donors (dated by TCRdb to between 2016 and 2019). About the full investigation: According to an earlier analysis of 587 of the donors, about 170 million T cells yielded roughly 100 million unique TCR beta sequences and 250 to 350 Gb of sequence data. An early release covering roughly 600 HLA-typed donors comprised about 310 gigabases of sequencing data and tens of millions of unique TCR sequences. Among the roughly 410 genotyped donors, around 81% belonged to the genetic ancestry cluster associated with self-reported Caucasian donors. The study was designed to test whether signatures of past pathogen exposure could be identified by cataloging public T cell receptors. The study profiled the T cell repertoires of some 610 subjects by immunosequencing and related them to cytomegalovirus serostatus. Along with the roughly 670-subject first cohort, a separate validation cohort of over a hundred different subjects was used. The study combined high-throughput TCR immunosequencing, statistical association of individual TCRs with disease status, and machine learning to predict cytomegalovirus infection status. To study patterns of TCR occurrence, a later analysis re-analyzed previously published TCR beta repertoires from 550 to 800 donors and added high-resolution HLA genotyping. The later analysis used no new phenotypic data to find candidate immune exposures, relying instead on TCR beta sequences and their occurrence across donors. An earlier analysis of some 600 of the donors applied high-throughput TCR beta sequencing to assess whether each TCR beta V gene segment acted as functional or pseudogenic. Donor age, sex, ethnicity and CMV serostatus were collected together with the repertoire data. In a later genetic analysis, genome-wide SNP genotypes for about 65% of the roughly 670 donors were used, and that subset was treated as a discovery cohort. All discovery cohort repertoires had been generated using a single sequencing platform. HLA typing included class I and class II loci at four-digit resolution. The number of donors typed differed by locus, with 629-630 for A, B, C, DRB1 and DQB1, more than 500 for DQA1, about 610 for DPA1, and under 490 for DPB1. Roughly five DR-DQ haplotypes were handled as single units for association and clustering, since linkage in the cohort was strong. Across under 500 genotyped donors of the cohort, an average of roughly 200,000 unique TCR beta nucleotide sequences per donor were sequenced, and around 20% of those sequences were non-productive. General conclusions and limits of the study: According to the authors, the approach could potentially be generalized to other disease states and immunological phenotypes. Linkage disequilibrium might explain the correlated functional status among segregating V segments, but an unknown experimental factor could not be ruled out. A cluster of highly shared sequence variants was judged likely to be a technical artifact of the sequencing pipeline. In a later analysis, the rate of TCR association differed among HLA loci, with DRB1 alleles having the most associated TCRs and HLA-C alleles having the fewest. Some IMGT-functional V segments, including TRBV6-2 and TRBV6-3, could not be distinguished by the 87-base-pair reads and were therefore excluded. According to a later analysis, most CMV-associated TCR beta chains appeared to be HLA-restricted, and the HLA associations seemed to be driven largely by CMV exposure. Most TCR sequences were seen in very few donors, while some public TCRs were found in many individuals. A later genetic analysis reported fewer N-insertions in productive TCRs among donors in an Asian-associated ancestry cluster than the roughly 620-donor mean. Assigning TCR associations to individual alleles was difficult when HLA alleles, especially DR and DQ, strongly co-occurred. An earlier analysis of approximately 600 of the donors showed that most TCR beta V segments appeared in productive rearrangements either about 87% or about 30% of the time, which broadly matched IMGT annotations. An association between a missense DCLRE1C variant and V-gene and J-gene trimming of TCR beta chains was found in a later genetic analysis and replicated in an independent cohort. Several of the top co-occurrence clusters appeared to be linked to parvovirus B19, influenza, CMV and Epstein-Barr virus, according to a later analysis. In vitro tests confirmed that a few of the cytomegalovirus-associated TCR beta chains recognize cytomegalovirus antigens. Because HLA typing was unavailable for some donors at each locus, only the typed subset was used in association tests. Cytomegalovirus status was reported to be diagnosed by the classifier with high specificity and sensitivity in both the original and validation cohorts. At a false discovery rate of 0.05, a later analysis linked approximately 18,000 TCR beta sequences to specific HLA alleles. In a later analysis, HLA-associated TCR beta chains were found to be more clonally expanded and to have lower generation probabilities than equally common non-associated chains. Sequencing depth was assumed to be roughly uniform across donors in the presence/absence analyses, though that assumption may not hold. CMV serostatus was the only immune exposure information available for the cohort. Because counts were too low, more than 15 rarely observed V segments, including chromosome 9 orphons, were excluded from the earlier analysis of under 650 of the donors. In this cohort, only TCR beta chains were sequenced, and detectable features were limited by the absence of alpha or paired-chain data. In the study, some 160 TCR beta chains were listed as associated with cytomegalovirus. A further reported finding was that TCR beta sequences accurately predicted the HLA-A and HLA-B alleles for most subjects in the first cohort.

The V and J genes are TRBV5-6 and TRBJ2-5; 6 matching bases give a weak D call of TRBD1. Material: PBMCs. This TCR was sampled from a girl aged 2 to 10 in good health and CMV-seronegative. The nucleotides read TGTGCCAGCAGCCCGCTAATACAGGGAAAAGAGACCCAGTACTTC. This gives the protein CASSPLIQGKETQYF.